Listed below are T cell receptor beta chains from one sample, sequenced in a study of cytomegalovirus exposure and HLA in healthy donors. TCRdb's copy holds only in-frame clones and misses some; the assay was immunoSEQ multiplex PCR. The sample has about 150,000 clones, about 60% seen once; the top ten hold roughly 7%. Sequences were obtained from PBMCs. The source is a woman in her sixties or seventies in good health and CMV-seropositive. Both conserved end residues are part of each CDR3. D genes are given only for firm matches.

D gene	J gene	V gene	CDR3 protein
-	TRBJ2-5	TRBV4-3	CASSPTGTSQAETQYF
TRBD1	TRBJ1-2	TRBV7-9	CASSGTGPPLLVGYTF
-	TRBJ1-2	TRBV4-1	CASSQDRNYGYTF
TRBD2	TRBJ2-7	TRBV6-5	CASSSSGTSAREQYF
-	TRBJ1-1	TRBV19	CASSLPTGPMNTEAFF
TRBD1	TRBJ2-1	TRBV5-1	CASRSGQLNEQFF
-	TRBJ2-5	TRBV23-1	CASSPYIPDSPETQYF
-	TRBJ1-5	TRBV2	CASGAGNNQPQHF
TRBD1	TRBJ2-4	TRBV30	CACETGLAKNIQYF
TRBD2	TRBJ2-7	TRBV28	CASSNSGRPPYEQYF
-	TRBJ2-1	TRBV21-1	CASSKKGTSANPGEQFF
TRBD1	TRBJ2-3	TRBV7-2	CASSLAQGATDTQYF
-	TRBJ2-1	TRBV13	CASSLGGGDRMFF
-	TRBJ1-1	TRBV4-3	CASSHDTGNTEAFF
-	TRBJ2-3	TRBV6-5	CASSSADSQITQYF
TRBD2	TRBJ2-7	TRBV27	CASSLGPKGTSGSYEQYF
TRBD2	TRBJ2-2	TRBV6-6	CASSSLAGAGTGELFF
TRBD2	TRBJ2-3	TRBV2	CASSEGLAGGPVDTQYF
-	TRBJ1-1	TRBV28	CASTPPPLGARRNTEAFF
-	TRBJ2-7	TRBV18	CASSPRSYEQYF
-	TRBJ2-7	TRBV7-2	CASSLVGVYEQYF
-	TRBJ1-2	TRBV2	CASSELRGGRPNYGYTF
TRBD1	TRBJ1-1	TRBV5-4	CASRFTGVNTEAFF
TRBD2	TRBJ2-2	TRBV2	CASTLAGDTGELFF
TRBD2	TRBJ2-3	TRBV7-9	CTSSLVGAGGTDTQYF
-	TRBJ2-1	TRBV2	CASSDLAGNSGNEQFF
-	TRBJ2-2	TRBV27	CAVGVNTGELFF
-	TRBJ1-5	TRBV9	CASSVDGGREPQHF
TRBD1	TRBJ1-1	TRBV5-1	CASSYQGAATEAFF
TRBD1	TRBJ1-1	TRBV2	CAGSGTGGTEAFF
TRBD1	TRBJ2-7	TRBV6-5	CASSYTGTGTTHEQYF
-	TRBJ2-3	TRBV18	CASSPGGAADTQYF
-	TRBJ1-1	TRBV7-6	CASSLASSTEAFF
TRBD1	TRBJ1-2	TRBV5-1	CASRSGGYGYTF
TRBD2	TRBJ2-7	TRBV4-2	CASSLVRSASGSHYEQYF
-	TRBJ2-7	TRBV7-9	CASSLGSAGDSYEQYF
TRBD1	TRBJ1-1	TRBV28	CASSLSIGQGRTEAFF
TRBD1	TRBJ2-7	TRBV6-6	CASSYSNRGTYEQYF